One and the same sample provided the 10 T cell receptor beta chains below, sequenced in a study of T cells in Graves' hyperthyroidism and ophthalmopathy. Amplified TCR beta CDR3 regions derived from RNA transcripts. The study used the HTBI primer set for a first-round RT-PCR of the TCR CDR3. MiXCR was run by TCRdb on the multiplex PCR reads, yielding one entry per CDR3 protein. The profile shows approximately 870,000 distinct CDR3 sequences, roughly 37% of them singletons. The sequenced sample was blood. These receptor sequences come from a man aged 18 to 30 with Graves' hyperthyroidism.

This clonotype was picked up many times. The V call is TRBV11-3, the J call TRBJ2-7, with 7 bases fitting TRBD1. This CDR3 has 13 amino acids. The germline gives CDR1 SGHNT, CDR2 YENEEA. With V trimmed by 5 bases and J by 6 bases, 7 bases remained unmatched. CDR3 sequence: CASSRLQGSEQYF. The CDR3 nucleotides read TGTGCCAGCAGCAGATTACAGGGGAGCGAGCAGTACTTC. The full variable domain, completed using reference TRBV11-3 and TRBJ2-7, is EAGVVQSPRYKIIEKKQPVAFWCNPISGHNTLYWYLQNLGQGPELLIRYENEEAVDDSQLPKDRFSAERLKGVDSTLKIQPAELGDSAVYLCASSRLQGSEQYFGPGTRLTVT.

The chain joins TRBV2 to TRBJ1-1, with TRBD1 identical over 9 bases. After removal of 6 bases from V and 6 bases from J, the junction contained 11 bases not matched to a gene. The length of the CDR3 is 15 residues. The V gene's germline CDR1 is SNHLY and CDR2 FYNNEI. The CDR3 nucleotides read TGTGCCAGCAGCGAGACAGGGGGATATTATCCTGAAGCTTTCTTT. As protein: CASSETGGYYPEAFF.

This clonotype came up a few times. This rearrangement joins TRBV19 to TRBJ1-6; D is uncertain. Germline CDR1 and CDR2: LNHDA and SQIVND (reference sequence). With 4 bases removed from V and 5 bases from J, the gap between germline ends came to 9 bases. The CDR3 consists of 14 residues. The CDR3 loop is CASSTAGDNSPLHF. CDR3 coding DNA: TGTGCCAGTAGTACCGCCGGGGATAATTCACCCCTCCACTTT.

This chain connects TRBV19 to TRBJ1-1, with D possibly TRBD1 on 5 matching bases. This CDR3 comprises 14 residues. Germline values: CDR1 LNHDA, CDR2 SQIVND (reference sequence). With 9 bases removed from V and 5 bases from J, the gap between germline ends came to 19 bases. The CDR3 bases are TGTGCCAGCCGAGTGGGGGTATCGGGGACTGAAGCTTTCTTT. It codes for CASRVGVSGTEAFF. The whole variable domain, filled in from reference TRBV19 and TRBJ1-1, reads DGGITQSPKYLFRKEGQNVTLSCEQNLNHDAMYWYRQDPGQGLRLIYYSQIVNDFQKGDIAEGYSVSREKKESFPLTVTSAQKNPTAFYLCASRVGVSGTEAFFGQGTRLTVV.

The CDR3 loop reads CASSLGTESAQYF. As DNA, the CDR3 is TGTGCCAGCAGCTTGGGTACCGAGAGTGCACAGTACTTC. The chain joins TRBV7-3 to TRBJ2-5; no reliable D call. The V end lost 3 bases, the J end lost 11 bases, and 16 bases lay between the germline ends. Per the germline V gene, CDR1 is SGHTA and CDR2 is FQGTGA. CDR3 length: 13 amino acids.

This clonotype turned up a few times. The chain has TRBV7-2 and TRBJ1-1, with TRBD1 identical over 8 bases. Germline lookup yields CDR1 SGHTA and CDR2 FQGNSA. The V gene end was trimmed by 6 bases and the J gene end by 8 bases; junction bases not matched to a gene: 14. This CDR3 is 15 amino acids long. The CDR3 spells CASRLTGEKFFEAFF. The CDR3 nucleotides read TGTGCCAGCAGACTGACAGGGGAGAAATTCTTCGAAGCTTTCTTT.

This clonotype showed up many times. The chain uses TRBV19 and TRBJ1-2; tentative D call: TRBD1 (5 bases). This CDR3 has 12 amino acids. Germline CDR1 reads LNHDA; CDR2 reads SQIVND (reference sequence). Trimming cost V 5 bases and J 6 bases, with 10 bases left between them. The CDR3 is CASSPGAHGYTF. The CDR3 DNA follows: TGTGCCAGTAGTCCCGGGGCACATGGCTACACCTTC.

The sample holds a few counts of this clonotype. The chain recombines TRBV12-3 or TRBV12-4 with TRBJ1-4; D ambiguous. V was cut by 6 bases and J by 8 bases, with 13 bases left in between. The CDR3 covers 13 residues. This CDR3 is CASSPMRVEKLFF. DNA of the CDR3: TGTGCCAGCAGCCCAATGCGGGTCGAAAAACTGTTTTTT.

This clonotype was counted many times. V and J are TRBV10-3 and TRBJ1-4, with TRBD1 as a possible D gene (6 bases). The CDR3 contains 15 residues. Germline CDR1 ENHRY, CDR2 SYGVKD. Trimming took 0 bases from V and 6 from J, leaving 11 bases between them. The CDR3 here is CAISESVEGDEKLFF. The CDR3 DNA reads TGTGCCATCAGTGAGTCTGTAGAGGGGGATGAAAAACTGTTTTTT.

As concerns this clonotype: A read error may account for a junction end that differs from germline. V and J are TRBV7-2 and TRBJ2-5; 7 bases align to TRBD2. The CDR3 is made up of 13 amino acids. Germline CDR1 reads SGHTA; CDR2 reads FQGNSA. Here the CDR3 DNA reads TGCGCCAGCAGCCGACTAGCTCTTGAGACCCAGTACTTC. Translation: CASSRLALETQYF.